What follows are 10 T cell receptor beta chains derived from one specimen sequenced in a study of blood T cell repertoires in COVID-19. Some clones are missing from TCRdb's copy, which holds only in-frame ones; the method was immunoSEQ multiplex PCR. Counted here are roughly 120,000 clones, around 89% occurring once; the ten biggest clones make up around 1.1%. The sequencing sample was made of peripheral blood. Receptors were obtained from a human donor in a cohort sampled during active COVID-19.

The V and J genes are TRBV28 and TRBJ2-1, with D perhaps TRBD2 (6 bases). This CDR3 spans 15 amino acids. CDR1 and CDR2 from the germline V gene are MDHEN and SYDVKM. Trimming pared 2 bases from V and 4 bases from J, leaving 12 bases between. The DNA of the CDR3 is TGTGCCAGCAGTTTAGGGAGGACTCCGTACAATGAGCAGTTCTTC. This codes for CASSLGRTPYNEQFF.

J is TRBJ1-1 and V is TRBV5-6; TRBD1 agrees at 9 bases. The CDR3 has 15 amino acids. Losses at the gene ends were 4 bases for V and 6 bases for J; bases not matched to a gene: 10. The germline CDR1 and CDR2 sequences are SGHDT and YYEEEE. The CDR3 sequence: CASSPDRGGFAEAFF. The DNA for the CDR3 is TGTGCCAGCAGCCCGGACAGGGGCGGGTTCGCTGAAGCTTTCTTT.

V and J are TRBV7-6 and TRBJ1-1; D is unresolved. Germline CDR1 is SGHVS and CDR2 is FNYEAQ. V was shortened by 0 bases and J by 3 bases, with 8 bases between the two germline ends. The CDR3 is 14 residues long. As DNA, the CDR3 is TGTGCCAGCAGCTTAGCGCGGGGAGACACTGAAGCTTTCTTT. This encodes CASSLARGDTEAFF. The full variable domain, its missing parts supplied by reference TRBV7-6 and TRBJ1-1, is GAGVSQSPRYKVTKRGQDVALRCDPISGHVSLYWYRQALGQGPEFLTYFNYEAQQDKSGLPNDRFSAERPEGSISTLTIQRTEQRDSAMYRCASSLARGDTEAFFGQGTRLTVV.

V and J are TRBV5-6 and TRBJ2-2, with a possible D match to TRBD2 (6 bases). Trimming took off 0 bases at V and 5 bases at J, with 14 bases between the two ends. This CDR3 is 16 amino acids long. CDR1 is SGHDT and CDR2 is YYEEEE in the germline V gene. The chain's CDR3 is CASSLVRGAGTGELFF. In DNA, the CDR3 is TGTGCCAGCAGCTTGGTGCGGGGCGCGGGGACCGGGGAGCTGTTTTTT.

The genes are TRBV19 and TRBJ1-5; D remains unclear. Germline CDR1 LNHDA, CDR2 SQIVND (reference sequence). The CDR3 totals 13 residues. V was clipped by 6 bases and J by 7 bases, with 13 bases between them. As DNA, the CDR3 is TGTGCCAGTAGCCCTGCTTGGCCCCAGCCCCAGCATTTT. Residues: CASSPAWPQPQHF.

This clone was seen a single time. V gene TRBV6-6 combines with J gene TRBJ2-5, with D possibly TRBD2 on 7 matching bases. The CDR3 is 16 residues long. The V gene lost 5 bases and the J gene lost 7 bases, with 23 bases spanning the gap. CDR1 is MNHNY, CDR2 SVGAGI, per germline (reference sequence). CDR3 protein: CASSATGGGSQGTQYF. CDR3 DNA: TGTGCCAGCAGTGCCACCGGCGGGGGCAGTCAGGGGACCCAGTACTTC.

J is TRBJ1-2 and V is TRBV3-1 (or the pseudogene TRBV3-2); no definite D call. Trimming took 4 bases from V and 4 from J, leaving 10 bases between them. The CDR3 sequence is 13 residues long. From germline, CDR1 is LGHDT and CDR2 YNNKEL (reference sequence). The CDR3 bases are TGTGCCAGCAGCCCGAGGTCCCTCTATGGCTACACCTTC. This codes for CASSPRSLYGYTF.

The chain couples TRBV6-6 to TRBJ2-2, with 12 bases fitting TRBD2. V shed 6 bases and J 2 bases; nucleotides not matched to a gene: 7. CDR1 is MNHNY, CDR2 SVGAGI, per germline (reference sequence). The CDR3 is 17 amino acids. CDR3 in DNA: TGTGCCAGCAGGCGACTAGCGGGAGTGACAAACACCGGGGAGCTGTTTTTT. Its protein is CASRRLAGVTNTGELFF.

This chain uses TRBV7-9 with TRBJ2-7; TRBD1 is a possible D gene (6 bases). V was pared by 6 bases and J by 3 bases, with 9 bases between. The CDR3 length is 12 residues. Germline-derived CDR1 and CDR2 are SEHNR and FQNEAQ (reference sequence). For the CDR3, the DNA is TGTGCCAGCAGTACAGGGTTCTACGAGCAGTACTTC. It translates to CASSTGFYEQYF.

The rearrangement uses TRBV10-2 and TRBJ2-7; the match to TRBD1 covers 8 bases. J was trimmed by 2 bases and V by 6 bases; bases with no gene match: 9. Looked up from germline, CDR1 is WSHSY and CDR2 is SAAADI. The CDR3 contains 15 residues. CDR3 DNA sequence: TGCGCCAGCAGAGCCACCGGGACAGGTCCCTACGAGCAGTACTTC. It specifies CASRATGTGPYEQYF.